The rows below give T cell receptor beta chains drawn from one sample of a study of cytomegalovirus exposure and HLA in healthy donors. Using immunoSEQ multiplex PCR, the repertoire was profiled, and TCRdb retains in-frame clones only, with some absent. The sample includes some 120,000 clones, approximately 94% seen only once; the top ten take 1.5% to 2%. The sequenced sample consisted of PBMCs. These receptors were collected from a man aged 18 to 30 in good health and CMV-seronegative. CDR3s include the opening cysteine and the closing phenylalanine or tryptophan. Fields, in order: clone size, D gene, J gene, V gene, CDR3 DNA, CDR3 protein. The D gene is left open where the match is weak. The listing skips clone size in some rows; elsewhere it reads once, few, many or a size class.

once | . | TRBJ1-1 | TRBV5-1 | TGCGCCAGCAGCCCGCCGGGGAACACTGAAGCTTTCTTT | CASSPPGNTEAFF
. | TRBD1 | TRBJ2-1 | TRBV29-1 | TGCAGCGTCACAGGGGAAATACACTACAATGAGCAGTTCTTC | CSVTGEIHYNEQFF
. | TRBD1 | TRBJ2-6 | TRBV11-3 | TGTGCCAGCAGCTCATCCCCGGGACAGGGTTCCGGGGCCAACGTCCTGACTTTC | CASSSSPGQGSGANVLTF
. | TRBD2 | TRBJ2-4 | TRBV7-2 | TGTGCCAGCAGCTTTGAAAGCGGGAGAGACATTCAGTACTTC | CASSFESGRDIQYF
. | . | TRBJ2-2 | TRBV7-3 | TGTGCCAGCAGCCTTACAGGGACCGGGGAGCTGTTTTTT | CASSLTGTGELFF
. | TRBD1 | TRBJ2-3 | TRBV7-3 | TGTGCCACCGGGACAGGGGGCGCGACAGATACGCAGTATTTT | CATGTGGATDTQYF
. | TRBD1 | TRBJ1-5 | TRBV27 | TGTGCCAGCAGTTTACGACAGGGAAATCAGCCCCAGCATTTT | CASSLRQGNQPQHF
. | . | TRBJ2-7 | TRBV4-1 | TGCGCCAGCAGCCAAGATCGGCAGGACTCCTACGAGCAGTACTTC | CASSQDRQDSYEQYF
. | . | TRBJ2-3 | TRBV5-1 | TGCGCCAGCAGCCAGGAGGGAGCAGATACGCAGTATTTT | CASSQEGADTQYF
. | TRBD1 | TRBJ2-1 | TRBV5-1 | TGCGCCAGCAGCTTGGCGCCGGTACAGGGGGACAATGAGCAGTTCTTC | CASSLAPVQGDNEQFF
. | TRBD1 | TRBJ1-1 | TRBV18 | TGTGCCAGCTCACCACAATACGGGACAGGGCTGATCACTGAAGCTTTCTTT | CASSPQYGTGLITEAFF
. | TRBD2 | TRBJ2-7 | TRBV27 | TGTGCCAGCAGTTTAGTAGCGGGCGCCTACGAGCAGTACTTC | CASSLVAGAYEQYF
. | . | TRBJ1-1 | TRBV19 | TGTGCCAGTAGTCTCGGACTGCTGAACACTGAAGCTTTCTTT | CASSLGLLNTEAFF
. | . | TRBJ2-3 | TRBV18 | TGTGCCAGCTCACCACTCAGGGCCCGCACAGATACGCAGTATTTT | CASSPLRARTDTQYF
. | TRBD1 | TRBJ2-7 | TRBV5-8 | TGTGCCAGCAGCTTGGAGACAGGGGGCATAAACGAGCAGTACTTC | CASSLETGGINEQYF
. | . | TRBJ2-1 | TRBV5-4 | TGTGCCAGCAGCTTCGACACCTTTTCCAATGAGCAGTTCTTC | CASSFDTFSNEQFF
. | . | TRBJ2-7 | TRBV28 | TGTGCCAGCAGTTTATACACGTACGAGCAGTACTTC | CASSLYTYEQYF
once | TRBD1 | TRBJ2-3 | TRBV5-1 | TGCGCCAGCAGCTACGGGACAGGGGGCACAGATACGCAGTATTTT | CASSYGTGGTDTQYF
. | . | TRBJ1-3 | TRBV28 | TGTGCCAGCAGTTTATTGTCCGGGACTAAGAGGGGAAACACCATATATTTT | CASSLLSGTKRGNTIYF
. | TRBD1 | TRBJ1-4 | TRBV28 | TGTGCCAGCAGTACAATCCCCAGGGGGGCTAATGAAAAACTGTTTTTT | CASSTIPRGANEKLFF
. | TRBD2 | TRBJ2-1 | TRBV15 | TGTGCCACCAGCAGAGGGTTGGTACAGCGGGGCTACAATGAGCAGTTCTTC | CATSRGLVQRGYNEQFF
. | TRBD1 | TRBJ1-2 | TRBV6-4 | TGTGCCAGCAGCGGACAGGGGTTGGCTAACTATGGCTACACCTTC | CASSGQGLANYGYTF
few | TRBD1 | TRBJ1-4 | TRBV6-1 | TGTGCCAGCAGTGAAGGGGGCAGGGGGAATGAAAAACTGTTTTTT | CASSEGGRGNEKLFF
once | TRBD2 | TRBJ2-4 | TRBV6-5 | TGTGCCAGCAGTTTTCGGGGGGGAAACATTCAGTACTTC | CASSFRGGNIQYF
. | . | TRBJ2-5 | TRBV4-1 | TGCGCCAGCAGCCCCCCCGGAGAGCGGCAAGAGACCCAGTACTTC | CASSPPGERQETQYF
. | . | TRBJ2-5 | TRBV9 | TGTGCCAGCAGCGTAGGAGGCTCGCGGCAAGAGACCCAGTACTTC | CASSVGGSRQETQYF
. | TRBD1 | TRBJ2-7 | TRBV5-1 | TGCGCCAGCAGTCGCTTGGGACAGGGGGCGCCCGAGCAGTACTTC | CASSRLGQGAPEQYF
. | TRBD1 | TRBJ2-3 | TRBV6-1 | TGTGCCAGCAGTGAACGGGACAGGGGCACAGATACGCAGTATTTT | CASSERDRGTDTQYF
. | . | TRBJ1-1 | TRBV7-3 | TGTGCCAGCAGCTTATATGAGGGCGCGAGGACTGAAGCTTTCTTT | CASSLYEGARTEAFF
. | TRBD1 | TRBJ2-3 | TRBV7-2 | TGTGCCAGCAGTCCGGACAGGGACAGGACAGATACGCAGTATTTT | CASSPDRDRTDTQYF
. | TRBD1 | TRBJ2-2 | TRBV4-3 | TGCGCCAGCAGCCAAGACCTCCTGGGACAGGGAGGCGGGGAGCTGTTTTTT | CASSQDLLGQGGGELFF
. | TRBD2 | TRBJ2-1 | TRBV7-9 | TGTGCCAGCAGCACACTAGCGGGAGAGCGCTACAATGAGCAGTTCTTC | CASSTLAGERYNEQFF
. | . | TRBJ1-5 | TRBV30 | TGTGCTGCTCAGACAGTCAATAGCAATCAGCCCCAGCATTTT | CAAQTVNSNQPQHF
. | TRBD1 | TRBJ1-4 | TRBV30 | TGTGCCTGGAGGCGGACAGGGGGCTCGGCTAATGAAAAACTGTTTTTT | CAWRRTGGSANEKLFF
. | TRBD1 | TRBJ1-5 | TRBV25-1 | TGTGCCAGCAGTGAATTGGGGCAGGGGGATCAGCCCCAGCATTTT | CASSELGQGDQPQHF
. | . | TRBJ2-3 | TRBV21-1 | TGTGCCAGGGGGCAGGGCCGCACAGATACGCAGTATTTT | CARGQGRTDTQYF
. | . | TRBJ2-7 | TRBV13 | TGTGCCAGCAGCTTTAGATACGAGCAGTACTTC | CASSFRYEQYF
. | . | TRBJ1-2 | TRBV6-1 | TGTGCCAGCAGATGGGACAAGTATGGCTACACCTTC | CASRWDKYGYTF
. | . | TRBJ2-7 | TRBV30 | TGTGCCTGGAGTGATCTGGGGGCCTTTTACGAGCAGTACTTC | CAWSDLGAFYEQYF
. | . | TRBJ2-1 | TRBV5-6 | TGTGCCAGCAGCTTGGCCACGGGACAGCGGGCGTCCTACAATGAGCAGTTCTTC | CASSLATGQRASYNEQFF
. | TRBD1 | TRBJ2-3 | TRBV2 | TGTGCCAGCAGCGCGGACAGGGCCGATACGCAGTATTTT | CASSADRADTQYF
. | . | TRBJ2-5 | TRBV30 | TGTGCCTGGAGTGGGCCCCACCAAGAGACCCAGTACTTC | CAWSGPHQETQYF